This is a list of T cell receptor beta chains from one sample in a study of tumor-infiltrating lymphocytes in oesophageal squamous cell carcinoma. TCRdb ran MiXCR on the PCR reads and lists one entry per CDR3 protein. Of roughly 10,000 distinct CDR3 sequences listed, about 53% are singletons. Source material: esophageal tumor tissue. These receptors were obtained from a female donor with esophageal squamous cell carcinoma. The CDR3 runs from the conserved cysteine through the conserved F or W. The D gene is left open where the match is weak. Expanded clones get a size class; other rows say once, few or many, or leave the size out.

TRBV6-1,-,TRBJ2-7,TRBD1,CASSFGTGAYEQYF,TGTGCCAGCAGCTTCGGGACAGGGGCCTACGAGCAGTACTTC
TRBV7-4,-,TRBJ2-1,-,CANRAANEQFF,TGTGCCAACAGGGCGGCTAATGAGCAGTTCTTC
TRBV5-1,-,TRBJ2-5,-,CASRFSVAQETQYF,TGCGCCAGCAGGTTTAGCGTCGCCCAAGAGACCCAGTACTTC
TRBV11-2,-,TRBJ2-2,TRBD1,CASSRQGNTGELFF,TGTGCCAGCAGCCGACAGGGGAACACCGGGGAGCTGTTTTTT
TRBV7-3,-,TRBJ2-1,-,CASSLNGPSRQFF,TGTGCCAGCAGCTTAAACGGGCCTTCCCGGCAGTTCTTC
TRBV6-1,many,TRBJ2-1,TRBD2,CATRSGISYNEQFF,TGTGCCACCCGGAGCGGGATTAGCTACAATGAGCAGTTCTTC
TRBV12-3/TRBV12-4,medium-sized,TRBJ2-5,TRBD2,CASSLRIGSSGRREETQYF,TGTGCCAGCAGTTTACGTATCGGGTCTAGCGGGAGACGTGAGGAGACCCAGTACTTC
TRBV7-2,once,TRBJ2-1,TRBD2,CASSSLAGGSGQFF,TGTGCCAGCAGCTCACTAGCGGGAGGGTCTGGGCAGTTCTTC
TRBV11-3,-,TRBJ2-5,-,CASSFDGGTQYF,TGTGCCAGCAGCTTCGACGGCGGGACCCAGTACTTC
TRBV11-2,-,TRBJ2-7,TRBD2,CASSLRTSGGRDEQYF,TGTGCCAGCAGCCTAAGGACTAGCGGGGGTAGGGATGAGCAGTACTTC
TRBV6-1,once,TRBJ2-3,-,CASSATRDTQYF,TGTGCCAGCAGTGCAACTAGGGATACGCAGTATTTT
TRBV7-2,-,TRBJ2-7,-,CASSLQQVKEQYF,TGTGCCAGCAGCTTACAACAGGTGAAGGAGCAGTACTTC
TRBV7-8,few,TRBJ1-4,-,CASSPPRFGINEKLFF,TGTGCCAGCAGCCCGCCTCGTTTCGGGATTAATGAAAAACTGTTTTTT
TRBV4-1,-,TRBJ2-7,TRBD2,CASSQGLAGGVYEQYF,TGCGCCAGCAGCCAAGGACTAGCGGGAGGAGTTTATGAGCAGTACTTC
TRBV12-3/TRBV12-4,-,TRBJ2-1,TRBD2,CASSPNSGRASYNEQFF,TGTGCCAGCAGTCCCAATAGCGGGAGGGCCTCCTACAATGAGCAGTTCTTC
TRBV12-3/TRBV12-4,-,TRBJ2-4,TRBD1,CASSLSGQGIPVAKNIQYF,TGTGCCAGCAGTTTATCTGGACAGGGGATCCCTGTAGCCAAAAACATTCAGTACTTC
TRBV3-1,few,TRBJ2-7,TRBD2,CASSHSTSGRGSYEQYF,TGTGCCAGCAGCCACTCCACTAGCGGGAGAGGTTCCTACGAGCAGTACTTC
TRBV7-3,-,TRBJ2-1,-,CASSPETSYNEQFF,TGTGCCAGCAGTCCAGAGACCAGTTACAATGAGCAGTTCTTC
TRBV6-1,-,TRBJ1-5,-,CASSEAPPLPQHF,TGTGCCAGCAGTGAAGCTCCCCCTCTGCCCCAGCATTTT
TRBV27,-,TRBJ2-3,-,CASSPPWHTDTQYF,TGTGCCAGCAGCCCGCCTTGGCACACAGATACGCAGTATTTT
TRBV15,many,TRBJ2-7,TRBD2,CATSRDRVAGGYNEQYF,TGTGCCACCAGCAGAGATCGGGTAGCGGGAGGCTACAATGAGCAGTACTTC
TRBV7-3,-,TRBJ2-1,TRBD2,CASSNSGGATYNEQFF,TGTGCCAGCAGCAATAGCGGGGGGGCTACTTACAATGAGCAGTTCTTC
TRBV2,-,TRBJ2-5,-,CASRGGSETQYF,TGTGCCAGCAGAGGGGGTTCAGAGACCCAGTACTTC
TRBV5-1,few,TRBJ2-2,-,CASSLLTVNTGELFF,TGCGCCAGCAGCTTGTTGACGGTGAACACCGGGGAGCTGTTTTTT
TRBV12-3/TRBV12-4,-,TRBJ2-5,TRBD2,CASNLAGPGAETQYF,TGTGCCAGCAATTTAGCGGGACCAGGGGCAGAGACCCAGTACTTC
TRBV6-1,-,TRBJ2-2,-,CASRDGAGELFF,TGTGCCAGCAGGGATGGGGCCGGGGAGCTGTTTTTT
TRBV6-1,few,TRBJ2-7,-,CASSDLGGAFYEQYF,TGTGCCAGCAGTGACTTGGGGGGCGCATTCTACGAGCAGTACTTC
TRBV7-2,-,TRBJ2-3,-,CASSLALSFGEDTQYF,TGTGCCAGCAGCTTAGCGCTAAGCTTCGGGGAGGATACGCAGTATTTT
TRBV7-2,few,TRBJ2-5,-,CASSPTLFRGRETQYF,TGTGCCAGCAGCCCCACCCTTTTCCGGGGACGAGAGACCCAGTACTTC
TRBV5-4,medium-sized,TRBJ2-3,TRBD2,CASSGTSSDTQYF,TGTGCCAGCAGCGGGACTAGCTCAGATACGCAGTATTTT
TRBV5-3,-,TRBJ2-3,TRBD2,CARSTGLAGAEPSDTQYF,TGTGCCAGAAGCACCGGACTAGCGGGAGCCGAGCCGTCCGATACGCAGTATTTT
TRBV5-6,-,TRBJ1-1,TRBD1,CASSLGGQWYTEAFF,TGTGCCAGCAGCTTGGGGGGACAGTGGTACACTGAAGCTTTCTTT
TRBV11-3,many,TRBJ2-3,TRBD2,CASSLDSGAGASGSHTDTQYF,TGTGCCAGCAGCTTAGATTCGGGGGCAGGGGCTAGCGGGAGCCACACAGATACGCAGTATTTT
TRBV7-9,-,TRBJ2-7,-,CASSSYRGSYEQYF,TGTGCCAGCAGCTCTTACCGGGGCTCCTACGAGCAGTACTTC
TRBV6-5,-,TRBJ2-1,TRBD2,CASSPTSGRANYNEQFF,TGTGCCAGCAGTCCGACTAGCGGGAGGGCCAACTACAATGAGCAGTTCTTC
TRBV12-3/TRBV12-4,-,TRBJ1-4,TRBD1,CASSDRGSTNEKLFF,TGTGCCAGCAGTGACAGGGGATCGACTAATGAAAAACTGTTTTTT
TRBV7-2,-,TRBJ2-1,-,CASSLVNEQFF,TGTGCCAGCAGCTTAGTGAATGAGCAGTTCTTC
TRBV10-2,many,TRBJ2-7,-,CASSGDGYEQYF,TGCGCCAGCAGCGGGGACGGCTACGAGCAGTACTTC
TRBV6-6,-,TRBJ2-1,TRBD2,CASSYSFSGGASYNEQFF,TGTGCCAGCAGTTACTCTTTTAGCGGGGGGGCCTCCTACAATGAGCAGTTCTTC